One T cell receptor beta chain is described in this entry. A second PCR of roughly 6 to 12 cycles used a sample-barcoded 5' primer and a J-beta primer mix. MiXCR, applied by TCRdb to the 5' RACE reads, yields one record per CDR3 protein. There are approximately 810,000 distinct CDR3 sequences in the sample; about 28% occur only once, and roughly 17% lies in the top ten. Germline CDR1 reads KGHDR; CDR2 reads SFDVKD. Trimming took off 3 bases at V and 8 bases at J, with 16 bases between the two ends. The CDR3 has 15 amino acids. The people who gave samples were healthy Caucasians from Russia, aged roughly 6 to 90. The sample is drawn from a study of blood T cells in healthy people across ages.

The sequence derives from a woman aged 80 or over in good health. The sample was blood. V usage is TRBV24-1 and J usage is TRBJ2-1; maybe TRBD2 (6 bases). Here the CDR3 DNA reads TGTGCCACCAGTGATAAGGGACTGGGGGGATATGAGCAGTTCTTC. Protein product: CATSDKGLGGYEQFF.